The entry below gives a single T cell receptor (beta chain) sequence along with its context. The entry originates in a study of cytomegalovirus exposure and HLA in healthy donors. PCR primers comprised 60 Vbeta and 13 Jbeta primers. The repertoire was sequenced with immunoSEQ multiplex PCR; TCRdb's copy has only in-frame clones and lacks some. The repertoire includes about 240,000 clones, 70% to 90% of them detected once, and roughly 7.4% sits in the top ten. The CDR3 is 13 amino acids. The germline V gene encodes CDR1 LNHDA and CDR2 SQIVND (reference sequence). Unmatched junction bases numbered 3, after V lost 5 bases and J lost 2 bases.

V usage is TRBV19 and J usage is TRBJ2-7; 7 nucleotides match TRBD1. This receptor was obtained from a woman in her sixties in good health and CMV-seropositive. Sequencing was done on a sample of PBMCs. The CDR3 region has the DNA TGTGCCAGTAGTCAGGACAGGCCCTACGAGCAGTACTTC. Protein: CASSQDRPYEQYF.